This TCR beta chain was documented in a study of type 1 and type 2 diabetes patients. Around 10 milliliters of peripheral blood were drawn from each donor. This clonotype was counted a few times. Its antigen is unidentified. The PCR template was genomic DNA. Multiplex PCR with 30 forward and 13 reverse primers amplified the TCR beta CDR3. TCRdb fed the multiplex PCR reads into MiXCR, producing one record per CDR3 protein. The sample lists 250,000 to 300,000 distinct CDR3 sequences; 47% were seen once. Points from the study as a whole: Between type 2 diabetes and control samples, V and J usage averaged around 0.97 correlation. A median of one highly-expanded CD4+ clone, covering about 4% of reads, occurred in type 2 diabetes.

CDR3 length equals 14 residues. Trimming took 3 bases from V and 1 from J, leaving 9 bases between them. This chain links TRBV12-3 or TRBV12-4 with TRBJ1-2; D remains unclear. The source of this sequence is a man younger than 30 with type 2 diabetes. Specimen: peripheral blood mononuclear cells (PBMCs). CDR3 region: CASSFLRLNYGYTF. The CDR3 nucleotides read TGTGCCAGCAGTTTCCTTAGGCTTAACTATGGCTACACCTTC.